This T cell receptor beta chain was profiled in a study of cytotoxic CD8 clonotypes in ibrutinib-treated CLL. Study background: Partial responses totalled approximately 25 and complete responses 2; after median roughly 71 months, 14 remained remitted and approximately twelve progressed.

Some clones are missing from TCRdb's copy, which holds only in-frame ones; the method was immunoSEQ multiplex PCR. The table has about 270,000 clones, 70% to 80% seen once. PBMCs were cryopreserved, and roughly 2.2 micrograms of genomic DNA from them went into TCR beta libraries. General study findings and limits: Exceeding age-matched healthy donors, baseline clonality also tracked the counts of circulating CD8+ T cells.

Regarding this clone: Its antigen is still unknown.

The sequences come from PBMCs, collected at disease progression, from a patient treated with ibrutinib. This sequence was found in a human donor with chronic lymphocytic leukemia.

For the CDR3, the DNA is TGCAGCGTCTCGGGACTCCCCTACGAGCAGTACTTC. Translating gives CSVSGLPYEQYF. V usage is TRBV29-1 and J usage is TRBJ2-7; TRBD2 might be the D (6 bases). The germline V gene encodes CDR1 SQVTM and CDR2 ANQGSEA. The V end was cut by 6 bases, the J end by 2 bases, with 11 bases between. The CDR3 extends over 12 amino acids.